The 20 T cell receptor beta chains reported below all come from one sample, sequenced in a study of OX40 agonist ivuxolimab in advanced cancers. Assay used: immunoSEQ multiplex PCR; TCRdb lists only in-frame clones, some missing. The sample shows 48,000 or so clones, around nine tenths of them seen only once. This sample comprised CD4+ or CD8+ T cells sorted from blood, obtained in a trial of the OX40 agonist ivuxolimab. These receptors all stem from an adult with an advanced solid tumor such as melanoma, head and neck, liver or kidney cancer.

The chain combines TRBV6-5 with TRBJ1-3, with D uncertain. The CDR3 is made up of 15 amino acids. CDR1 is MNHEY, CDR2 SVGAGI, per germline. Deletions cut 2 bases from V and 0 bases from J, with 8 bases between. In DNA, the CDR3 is TGTGCCAGCAGTTACGAGGGCCACTCTGGAAACACCATATATTTT. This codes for CASSYEGHSGNTIYF.

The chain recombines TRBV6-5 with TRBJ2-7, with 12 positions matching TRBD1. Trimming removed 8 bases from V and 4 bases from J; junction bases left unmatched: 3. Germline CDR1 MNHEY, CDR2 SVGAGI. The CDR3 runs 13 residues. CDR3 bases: TGTGCCAGCCGGGACAGGGGGCGTTACGAGCAGTACTTC. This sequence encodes CASRDRGRYEQYF.

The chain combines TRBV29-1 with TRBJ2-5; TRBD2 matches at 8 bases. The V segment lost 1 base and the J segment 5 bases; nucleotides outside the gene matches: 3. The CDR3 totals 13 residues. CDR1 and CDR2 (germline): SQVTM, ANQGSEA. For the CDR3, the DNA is TGCAGCGTTGAAGCGGGGGGGCCGGAGACCCAGTACTTC. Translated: CSVEAGGPETQYF.

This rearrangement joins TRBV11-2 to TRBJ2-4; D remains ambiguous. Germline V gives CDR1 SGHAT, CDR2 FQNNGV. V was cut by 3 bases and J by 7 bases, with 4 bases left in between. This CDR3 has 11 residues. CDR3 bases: TGTGCCAGCAGCTTTATTAACATTCAGTACTTC. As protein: CASSFINIQYF. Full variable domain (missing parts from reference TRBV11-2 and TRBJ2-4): EAGVAQSPRYKIIEKRQSVAFWCNPISGHATLYWYQQILGQGPKLLIQFQNNGVVDDSQLPKDRFSAERLKGVDSTLKIQPAKLEDSAVYLCASSFINIQYFGAGTRLSVL.

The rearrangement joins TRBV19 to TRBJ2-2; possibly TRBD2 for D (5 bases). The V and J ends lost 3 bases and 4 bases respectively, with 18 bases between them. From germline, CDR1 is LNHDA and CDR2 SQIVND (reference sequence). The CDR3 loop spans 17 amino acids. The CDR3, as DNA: TGTGCCAGTAGTATGTCGGGGAAGTGGCCTCTCACCGGGGAGCTGTTTTTT. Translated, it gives CASSMSGKWPLTGELFF.

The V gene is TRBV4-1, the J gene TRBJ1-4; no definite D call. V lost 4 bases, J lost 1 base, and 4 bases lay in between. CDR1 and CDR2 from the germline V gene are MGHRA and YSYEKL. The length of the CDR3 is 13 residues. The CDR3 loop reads CASSLETNEKLFF. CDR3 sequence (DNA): TGCGCCAGCAGCCTAGAAACTAATGAAAAACTGTTTTTT.

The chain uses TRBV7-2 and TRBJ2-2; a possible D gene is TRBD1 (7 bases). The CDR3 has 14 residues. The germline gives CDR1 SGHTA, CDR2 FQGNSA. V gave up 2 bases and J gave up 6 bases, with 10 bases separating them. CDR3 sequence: CASSLSGGPGELFF. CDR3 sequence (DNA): TGTGCCAGCAGCTTATCAGGGGGGCCCGGGGAGCTGTTTTTT.

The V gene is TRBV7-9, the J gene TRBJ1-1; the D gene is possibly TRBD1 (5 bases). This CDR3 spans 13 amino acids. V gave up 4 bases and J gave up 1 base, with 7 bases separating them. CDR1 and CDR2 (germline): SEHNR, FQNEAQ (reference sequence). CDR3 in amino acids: CASSSGQNTEAFF. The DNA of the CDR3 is TGTGCCAGCAGCTCCGGACAGAACACTGAAGCTTTCTTT.

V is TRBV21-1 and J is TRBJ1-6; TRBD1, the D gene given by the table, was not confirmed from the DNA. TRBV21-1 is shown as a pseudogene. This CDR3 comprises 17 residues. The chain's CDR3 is CASSKEDRGSRGSPLHF. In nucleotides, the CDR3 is TGTGCCAGCAGCAAAGAGGACAGGGGATCTCGCGGTTCACCCCTCCACTTT.

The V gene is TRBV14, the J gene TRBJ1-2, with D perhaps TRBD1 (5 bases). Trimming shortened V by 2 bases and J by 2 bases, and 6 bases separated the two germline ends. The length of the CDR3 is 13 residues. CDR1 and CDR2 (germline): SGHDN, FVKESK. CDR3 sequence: CASSQPGNYGYTF. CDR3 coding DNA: TGTGCCAGCAGCCAACCAGGGAACTATGGCTACACCTTC.

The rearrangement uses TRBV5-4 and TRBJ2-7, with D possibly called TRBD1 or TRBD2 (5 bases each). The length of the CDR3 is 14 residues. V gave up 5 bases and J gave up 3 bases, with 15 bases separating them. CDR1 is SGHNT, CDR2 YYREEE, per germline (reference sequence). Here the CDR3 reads CASRAKVGDYEQYF. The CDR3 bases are TGTGCCAGCAGAGCCAAGGTGGGGGACTACGAGCAGTACTTC.

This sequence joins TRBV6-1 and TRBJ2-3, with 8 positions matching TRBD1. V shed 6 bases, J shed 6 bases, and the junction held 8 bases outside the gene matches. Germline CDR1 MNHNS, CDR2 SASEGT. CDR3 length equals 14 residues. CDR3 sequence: CASRIRGLDDTQYF. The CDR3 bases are TGTGCCAGCAGAATCAGGGGGCTGGACGATACGCAGTATTTT.

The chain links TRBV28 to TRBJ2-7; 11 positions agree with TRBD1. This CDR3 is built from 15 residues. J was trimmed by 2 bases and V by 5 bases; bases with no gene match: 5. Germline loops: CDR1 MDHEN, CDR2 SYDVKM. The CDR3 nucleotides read TGTGCCAGCAGTCTCGGGACAGGGGGGACCTACGAGCAGTACGTC. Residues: CASSLGTGGTYEQYV.

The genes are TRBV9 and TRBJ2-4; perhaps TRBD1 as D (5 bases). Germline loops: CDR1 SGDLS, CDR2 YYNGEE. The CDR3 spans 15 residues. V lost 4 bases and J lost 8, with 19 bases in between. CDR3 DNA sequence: TGTGCCAGCAGCTCAAGGTCAGGCCTAGGGGACATTCAGTACTTC. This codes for CASSSRSGLGDIQYF.

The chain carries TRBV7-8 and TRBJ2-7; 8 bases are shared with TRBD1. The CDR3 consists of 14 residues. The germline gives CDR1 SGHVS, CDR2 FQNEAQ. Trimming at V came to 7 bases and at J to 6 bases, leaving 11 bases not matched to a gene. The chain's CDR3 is CASTYYQGAFEQYF. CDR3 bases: TGTGCCAGCACCTACTATCAGGGGGCCTTCGAGCAGTACTTC.

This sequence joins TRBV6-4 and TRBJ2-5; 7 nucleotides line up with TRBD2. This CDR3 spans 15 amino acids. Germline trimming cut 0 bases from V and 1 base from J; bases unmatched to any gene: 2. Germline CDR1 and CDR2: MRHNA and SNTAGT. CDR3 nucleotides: TGTGCCAGCAGTGACTCCCCGGGGGGCCAAGAGACCCAGTACTTC. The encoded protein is CASSDSPGGQETQYF.

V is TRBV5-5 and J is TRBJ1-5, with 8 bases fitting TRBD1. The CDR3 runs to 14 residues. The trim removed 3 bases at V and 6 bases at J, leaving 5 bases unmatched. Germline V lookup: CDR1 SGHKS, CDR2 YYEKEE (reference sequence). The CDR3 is CASSYRTGSQPQHF. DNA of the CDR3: TGTGCCAGCAGCTATAGGACAGGGTCTCAGCCCCAGCATTTT.

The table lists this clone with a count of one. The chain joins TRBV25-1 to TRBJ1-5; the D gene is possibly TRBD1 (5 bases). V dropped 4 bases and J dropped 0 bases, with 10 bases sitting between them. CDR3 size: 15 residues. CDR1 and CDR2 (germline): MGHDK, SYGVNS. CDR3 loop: CASSATGYSNQPQHF. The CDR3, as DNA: TGTGCCAGCAGTGCTACAGGTTATAGCAATCAGCCCCAGCATTTT.

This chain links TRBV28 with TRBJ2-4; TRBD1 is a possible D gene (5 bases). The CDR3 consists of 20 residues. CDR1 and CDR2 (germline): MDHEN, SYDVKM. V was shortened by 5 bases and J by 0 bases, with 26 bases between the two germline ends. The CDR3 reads CASSLRSFGMGRLAKNIQYF. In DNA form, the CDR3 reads TGTGCCAGCAGTCTCCGGTCGTTTGGGATGGGGCGGTTAGCCAAAAACATTCAGTACTTC. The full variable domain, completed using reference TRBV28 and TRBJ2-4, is DVKVTQSSRYLVKRTGEKVFLECVQDMDHENMFWYRQDPGLGLRLIYFSYDVKMKEKGDIPEGYSVSREKKERFSLILESASTNQTSMYLCASSLRSFGMGRLAKNIQYFGAGTRLSVL.

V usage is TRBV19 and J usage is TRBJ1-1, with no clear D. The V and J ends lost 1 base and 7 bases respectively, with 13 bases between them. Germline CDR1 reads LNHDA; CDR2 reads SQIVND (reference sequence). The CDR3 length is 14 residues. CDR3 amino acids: CASSIAPAPVEAFF. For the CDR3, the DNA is TGTGCCAGTAGTATAGCCCCGGCGCCAGTTGAAGCTTTCTTT.